Listed below are T cell receptor beta chains from one sample, sequenced in a study of T cells in Graves' hyperthyroidism and ophthalmopathy. TCRdb processed the multiplex PCR reads anew with MiXCR; each CDR3 protein has one entry. Of 400,000 to 500,000 distinct CDR3 sequences detected, over 12% appear once; the ten largest clones hold about 13%. Sequencing used blood. These receptors were obtained from a young man with Graves' ophthalmopathy. Each CDR3 is given with its conserved first and last residue. Fields, in order: clone size, J gene, D gene, V gene, CDR3 DNA, CDR3 protein. A D gene is named only where the DNA matches it firmly. Expanded clones are given a class, and other clones once, few, many or no size at all.

few,TRBJ2-3,-,TRBV11-2,TGTGCCAGCAGCCCGGGGGGCCAGGGCGGGGTTACGCAGTATTTT,CASSPGGQGGVTQYF
-,TRBJ2-6,-,TRBV30,TGTGCCTGGGGACAGCGACTCTCTGGGGCCAACGTCCTGACTTTC,CAWGQRLSGANVLTF
-,TRBJ1-2,-,TRBV20-1,TGCAGTGCTCCCAAGGGGGGCTATGGCTACACCTTC,CSAPKGGYGYTF
-,TRBJ2-7,-,TRBV6-1,TGTGCCAGCAGTGAATTTCTCTACGAGCAGTACTTC,CASSEFLYEQYF
few,TRBJ1-1,-,TRBV19,TGTGCCAGTACGATCTCTCCGAACACTGAAGCTTTCTTT,CASTISPNTEAFF
many,TRBJ1-2,-,TRBV14,TGTGCCAGCAGCCGCCGGACGGGGGACGGCTATGGCTACACCTTC,CASSRRTGDGYGYTF
many,TRBJ2-2,TRBD1,TRBV7-9,TGTGCCAGCAGCTCGGGACAGGGAGGCACCGGGGAGCTGTTTTTT,CASSSGQGGTGELFF
few,TRBJ1-2,-,TRBV19,TGTGCCAGTAGTATGTCGTGGAGGGACCCTTATGGCTACACCTTC,CASSMSWRDPYGYTF
many,TRBJ2-1,-,TRBV2,TGTGCCAGCAGTGTGGCACTTCGGAATGAGCAGTTCTTC,CASSVALRNEQFF
few,TRBJ2-3,TRBD2,TRBV9,TGTGCCAGCAGCGTAGCCGCGGGAGGGGAAGCAGATACGCAGTATTTT,CASSVAAGGEADTQYF
-,TRBJ2-3,-,TRBV30,TGTGCCTGGGGTCGGGATACGCAGTATTTT,CAWGRDTQYF
-,TRBJ2-3,TRBD2,TRBV4-3,TGCGCCAGCAGCCAATTAGCGGGCCAGGGGCAGTATTTT,CASSQLAGQGQYF
many,TRBJ2-4,-,TRBV7-9,TGTGCCAGCAGGGGGGGACAGCCCAAAAACATTCAGTACTTC,CASRGGQPKNIQYF
many,TRBJ2-2,TRBD2,TRBV7-9,TGTGCCAGCAGCTTCACTAGCGGAACCGCGAACACCGGGGAGCTGTTTTTT,CASSFTSGTANTGELFF
many,TRBJ2-5,-,TRBV7-9,TGTGCCAGCAGACCCCGGTTGGACAGCTGGCAAGAGACCCAGTACTTC,CASRPRLDSWQETQYF
many,TRBJ1-6,-,TRBV3-1,TGTGCCAGCAGCCCGGAGTCACTAAATTCACCCCTCCACTTT,CASSPESLNSPLHF
many,TRBJ2-7,-,TRBV3-1,TGTGCCAGCAGCTACTCGACAGGACCCTACGAGCAGTACTTC,CASSYSTGPYEQYF
many,TRBJ2-3,TRBD1,TRBV5-5,TGTGCCAGCAGCTCACCTCCGGGACAGGGGTGGACAGATACGCAGTATTTT,CASSSPPGQGWTDTQYF
-,TRBJ2-7,-,TRBV2,TGTGCCAGCAGGGACATTCGCTACGAGCAGTACTTC,CASRDIRYEQYF
many,TRBJ2-1,TRBD1,TRBV12-3/TRBV12-4,TGTGCCAGCAGTTTAGCGGGGACAGCAAACAATGAGCAGTTCTTC,CASSLAGTANNEQFF
once,TRBJ2-5,TRBD2,TRBV4-1,TGTGCCAGCAGCTACGGACTAGCGGGACCTCTGGAGACCCAGTACTTC,CASSYGLAGPLETQYF
many,TRBJ1-5,TRBD1,TRBV12-3/TRBV12-4,TGTGCCAGCAGTACCTACGGGACAGGGGGCCCCAATCAGCCCCAGCATTTT,CASSTYGTGGPNQPQHF
many,TRBJ1-4,-,TRBV20-1,TGCAGTGCTCCCTTCCCACCTGGGGATGAAAAACTGTTTTTT,CSAPFPPGDEKLFF
many,TRBJ2-4,-,TRBV3-1,TGTGCCAGCAGCCAAGGGGTAGGGCCCAAAAACATTCAGTACTTC,CASSQGVGPKNIQYF
many,TRBJ1-6,-,TRBV28,TGTGCCAGCAGTTTATTGGACAGTTATAATTCACCCCTCCACTTT,CASSLLDSYNSPLHF
many,TRBJ2-3,TRBD2,TRBV29-1,TGCAGCGCGCACGGGACTAGCGAGTTAAACACGCGGGACACAGATACGCAGTATTTT,CSAHGTSELNTRDTDTQYF
many,TRBJ2-3,-,TRBV5-1,TGCGCCAGCAGCTTGGAGGCAGGGCGGGCAGATACGCAGTATTTT,CASSLEAGRADTQYF
-,TRBJ2-3,-,TRBV5-4,TGTGCCAGCAGCACCTATACCACAGATACGCAGTATTTT,CASSTYTTDTQYF
many,TRBJ1-2,-,TRBV3-1,TGTGCCAGCAGCCAAGACACCGGCGCAGATGGCTACACCTTC,CASSQDTGADGYTF
many,TRBJ2-2,-,TRBV29-1,TGCAGCATTAGGCAGGTAGAAACCGGGGAGCTGTTTTTT,CSIRQVETGELFF
many,TRBJ1-1,TRBD1,TRBV5-1,TGCGCCAGCAGCTTGTACGGGACAGCTAACACTGAAGCTTTCTTT,CASSLYGTANTEAFF
-,TRBJ2-5,TRBD1,TRBV7-6,TGTGCCAGCAGCGCGGCAGGGGGCGGAGAGACCCAGTACTTC,CASSAAGGGETQYF
many,TRBJ2-7,-,TRBV7-9,TGTGCCAGCAGCTTAGACAGCCTAAACTACGAGCAGTACTTC,CASSLDSLNYEQYF
many,TRBJ2-3,TRBD2,TRBV29-1,TGCAGCGTCGCGGGACTAGCGGGACCCAGCACAGATACGCAGTATTTT,CSVAGLAGPSTDTQYF
-,TRBJ2-7,-,TRBV7-9,TGTGCCAGCAGCCCCCTTCCCCCTCCGGACGAGCAGTACTTC,CASSPLPPPDEQYF
many,TRBJ1-2,-,TRBV5-8,TGTGCCAGCAGCTTAGGGAGGTCGTTAAACTATGGCTACACCTTC,CASSLGRSLNYGYTF
many,TRBJ1-5,TRBD1,TRBV30,TGTGCCTGGAGTGAGACAGGGTCGGAGCCCCAGCATTTT,CAWSETGSEPQHF
many,TRBJ2-1,-,TRBV7-2,TGTGCCAGCAGCTTAGGTGAGACTAGAAATGAGCAGTTCTTC,CASSLGETRNEQFF
-,TRBJ2-2,-,TRBV9,TGTGCCAGCAGCGTTGTGACCGGGGAGCTGTTTTTT,CASSVVTGELFF
few,TRBJ2-3,-,TRBV5-1,TGCGCCAGCAGTAAAACCGAGGGATGGGATACGCAGTATTTT,CASSKTEGWDTQYF
many,TRBJ2-5,-,TRBV10-3,TGTGCCATCAGTGAGAGGGATCAAGAGACCCAGTACTTC,CAISERDQETQYF
many,TRBJ2-3,TRBD2,TRBV13,TGTGCCAGCAGAGGGCGGGGGGCGAGCACAGATACGCAGTATTTT,CASRGRGASTDTQYF
many,TRBJ2-4,-,TRBV20-1,TGCAGTGATCAGGGGGGGGGAAGGGACATTCAGTACTTC,CSDQGGGRDIQYF
-,TRBJ2-5,-,TRBV5-1,TGCGCCAGCAGCCCGGGACCCGAGGGCCTCGAGACCCAGTACTTC,CASSPGPEGLETQYF
many,TRBJ2-7,TRBD1,TRBV6-1,TGTGCCAGCAGTTCCGACAGGGACGAGCAGTACTTC,CASSSDRDEQYF
few,TRBJ2-3,TRBD2,TRBV5-1,TGCGCCAGCAGCTCTTCCGGGACTAGCGGGAGGTTCACAGATACGCAGTATTTT,CASSSSGTSGRFTDTQYF
many,TRBJ1-2,TRBD1,TRBV10-3,TGTGCCATCAGTGGACGGACAGGGGGGGACTATGGCTACACCTTC,CAISGRTGGDYGYTF
-,TRBJ1-1,TRBD1,TRBV7-9,TGTGCCAGCAGCTCTGGGACAGGGAGAGTAACTGAAGCTTTCTTT,CASSSGTGRVTEAFF
many,TRBJ2-1,TRBD2,TRBV6-1,TGTGCCAGCAATGAGCGGGGGGGCCCCTACAATGAGCAGTTCTTC,CASNERGGPYNEQFF
many,TRBJ2-2,-,TRBV20-1,TGCAGTGCTAGAGATACTAAAACCGGGGAGCTGTTTTTT,CSARDTKTGELFF
-,TRBJ1-3,-,TRBV19,TGTGCCACATCCCAGGGCGTCTCTGGAAACACCATATATTTT,CATSQGVSGNTIYF
-,TRBJ2-5,-,TRBV5-6,TGTGCCAGCAGCTTTGAGGACACGGGGGAGACCCAGTACTTC,CASSFEDTGETQYF